These 8 T cell receptor beta chains came from one sample sequenced in a study of early T cells in non-severe SARS-CoV-2 infection. TCRdb analysed the 5' RACE reads with MiXCR anew, one entry per CDR3 protein. The data show about 27,000 distinct CDR3 sequences, roughly 5.4% seen once. Sequencing was done on a sample of whole blood. The receptors were gathered from an adult who was a healthcare worker with PCR-confirmed SARS-CoV-2 infection or an uninfected control (not recorded which).

This clonotype occurred many times. The chain carries TRBV28 and TRBJ1-2; D is ambiguous. The V gene's germline CDR1 is MDHEN and CDR2 SYDVKM. Deletions cut 3 bases from V and 7 bases from J, with 12 bases between. The CDR3 has 13 amino acids. CDR3 nucleotides: TGTGCCAGCAGTTTCGTGGAGGGTCGTGGCTACACCTTC. It specifies CASSFVEGRGYTF.

This clonotype was picked up many times. CDR3 nucleotide sequence: TGTGCCAGCAGCCGTGCTGGGGGCGCCCGTAATGAGCAGTTCTTC. Its translation is CASSRAGGARNEQFF. V usage is TRBV11-3 and J usage is TRBJ2-1; possible D gene TRBD1, 6 bases. The V end lost 5 bases, the J end lost 7 bases, and 18 bases lay between the germline ends. Germline V gene data show CDR1 as SGHNT and CDR2 as YENEEA. The CDR3 covers 15 residues. Full variable domain (remainder filled in from reference TRBV11-3 and TRBJ2-1): EAGVVQSPRYKIIEKKQPVAFWCNPISGHNTLYWYLQNLGQGPELLIRYENEEAVDDSQLPKDRFSAERLKGVDSTLKIQPAELGDSAVYLCASSRAGGARNEQFFGPGTRLTVL.

The CDR3 loop reads CASSVGTNPVNEQFF. CDR3 nucleotide sequence: TGTGCCAGCAGCGTCGGGACCAACCCAGTGAATGAGCAGTTCTTC. This sequence joins TRBV9 and TRBJ2-1; possibly TRBD1 or TRBD2 for D (5 bases each). V was shortened by 2 bases and J by 7 bases, with 16 bases between the two germline ends. CDR3 length equals 15 residues. Germline V lookup: CDR1 SGDLS, CDR2 YYNGEE.

This clonotype was counted many times. V gene TRBV12-3 or TRBV12-4 combines with J gene TRBJ1-6; 11 bases are a match to TRBD1. There are 14 residues in the CDR3. V shed 8 bases, J shed 6 bases, and the junction held 3 bases outside the gene matches. The CDR3 reads CASAGTGGNSPLHF. For the CDR3, the DNA is TGTGCCAGCGCCGGGACAGGGGGTAATTCACCCCTCCACTTT.

This clonotype was detected ten times or more. The genes are TRBV7-6 and TRBJ2-1; 8 bases match TRBD2. The CDR3 loop spans 19 amino acids. V was pared by 5 bases and J by 4 bases, with 19 bases of the junction left unmatched. The germline V gene encodes CDR1 SGHVS and CDR2 FNYEAQ. CDR3 residues: CASSHNIEPGGEQYNEQFF. The CDR3 DNA is TGTGCCAGCAGCCATAACATAGAGCCGGGGGGGGAACAATACAATGAGCAGTTCTTC.

V and J are TRBV9 and TRBJ2-5; D is possibly TRBD1 (6 bases). CDR1 and CDR2 from the germline V gene are SGDLS and YYNGEE. The CDR3 has 16 amino acids. V lost 1 base to trimming and J lost 5 bases, with 18 bases between them. This chain's CDR3 is CASSVSGQLIGETQYF. CDR3 DNA sequence: TGTGCCAGCAGCGTATCCGGACAGCTAATTGGCGAGACCCAGTACTTC.

The chain joins TRBV7-9 to TRBJ2-3; 12 positions match TRBD2. The CDR3 loop spans 16 amino acids. Germline CDR1 reads SEHNR; CDR2 reads FQNEAQ (reference sequence). The V segment lost 5 bases and the J segment 5 bases; nucleotides outside the gene matches: 8. The CDR3 nucleotides are TGTGCCAGCAGCACCAGACTAGCGGGAGCGGTAGATACGCAGTATTTT. This gives the protein CASSTRLAGAVDTQYF.

The chain couples TRBV2 to TRBJ2-3; D may be TRBD1 (6 bases). Germline CDR1 SNHLY, CDR2 FYNNEI. V was cut by 2 bases and J by 5 bases, with 8 bases left in between. The CDR3 consists of 13 residues. CDR3 loop: CASSEIGGDTQYF. The CDR3, as DNA: TGTGCCAGCAGTGAAATAGGGGGAGATACGCAGTATTTT.